This entry describes one T cell receptor beta chain. The antigen is unknown. The repertoire was sequenced with immunoSEQ multiplex PCR; TCRdb's copy has only in-frame clones and lacks some. In the table there are roughly 70,000 clones, about four fifths of which are singletons. The CDR3 has 16 residues. The junction had 11 bases not matched to a gene; V was cut back by 2 bases and J by 5 bases. CDR1 and CDR2 from the germline V gene are MNHEY and SVGAGI. The sample is drawn from a study of OX40 agonist ivuxolimab in advanced cancers. Study-wide background: Ivuxolimab, an antibody acting as an agonist of OX40 (CD134), was used to treat patients.

Overall study results and limits: CD8+ T cells (on average) carried more expanded clones than CD4+ T cells.

Baseline, cycle 4 day 1, and cycle 7 day 1 were the blood sampling points. This TCR came from an adult with an advanced solid tumor such as melanoma, head and neck, liver or kidney cancer. The sample consisted of CD4+ or CD8+ T cells sorted from blood, taken in a trial of the OX40 agonist ivuxolimab. The rearrangement uses TRBV6-5 and TRBJ1-1; 7 nucleotides match TRBD1. The CDR3 DNA reads as TGTGCCAGCAGTTACCAGGAAACAGGGGTTGGGACTGAAGCTTTCTTT. Protein product: CASSYQETGVGTEAFF.